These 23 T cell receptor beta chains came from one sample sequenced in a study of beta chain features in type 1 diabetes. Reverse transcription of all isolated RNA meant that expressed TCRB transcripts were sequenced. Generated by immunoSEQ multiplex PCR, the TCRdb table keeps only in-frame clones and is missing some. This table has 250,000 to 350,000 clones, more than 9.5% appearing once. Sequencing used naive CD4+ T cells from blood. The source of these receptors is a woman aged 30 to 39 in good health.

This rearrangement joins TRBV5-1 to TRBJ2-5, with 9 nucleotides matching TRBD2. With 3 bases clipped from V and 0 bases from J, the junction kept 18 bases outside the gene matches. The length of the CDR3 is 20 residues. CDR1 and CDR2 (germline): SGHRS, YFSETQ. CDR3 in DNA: TGCGCCAGCAGCTCGGCGGGGGCGGGAGGGCCGATACGCCACCAAGAGACCCAGTACTTC. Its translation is CASSSAGAGGPIRHQETQYF. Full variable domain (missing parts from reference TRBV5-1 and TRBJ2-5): KAGVTQTPRYLIKTRGQQVTLSCSPISGHRSVSWYQQTPGQGLQFLFEYFSETQRNKGNFPGRFSGRQFSNSRSEMNVSTLELGDSALYLCASSSAGAGGPIRHQETQYFGPGTRLLVL.

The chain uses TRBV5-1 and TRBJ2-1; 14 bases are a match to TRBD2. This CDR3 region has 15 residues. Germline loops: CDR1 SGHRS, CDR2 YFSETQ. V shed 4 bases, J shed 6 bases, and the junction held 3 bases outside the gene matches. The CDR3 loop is CASSQTSGRGNEQFF. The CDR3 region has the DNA TGCGCCAGCAGCCAGACTAGCGGGAGGGGCAATGAGCAGTTCTTC.

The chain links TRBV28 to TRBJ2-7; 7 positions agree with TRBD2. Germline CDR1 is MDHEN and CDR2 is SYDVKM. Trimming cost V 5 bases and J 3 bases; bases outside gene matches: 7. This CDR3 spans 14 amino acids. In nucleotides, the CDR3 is TGTGCCAGCAGTCCCGTTGGGGGGGGCTACGAGCAGTACTTC. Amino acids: CASSPVGGGYEQYF.

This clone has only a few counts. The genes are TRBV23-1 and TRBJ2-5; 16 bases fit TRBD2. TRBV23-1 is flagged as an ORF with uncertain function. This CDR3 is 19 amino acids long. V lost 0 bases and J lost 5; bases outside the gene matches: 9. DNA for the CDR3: TGCGCCAGCAGTCAATCGGGCAGGGGACTAGCGGGAGGGCCTGAGACCCAGTACTTC. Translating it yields CASSQSGRGLAGGPETQYF.

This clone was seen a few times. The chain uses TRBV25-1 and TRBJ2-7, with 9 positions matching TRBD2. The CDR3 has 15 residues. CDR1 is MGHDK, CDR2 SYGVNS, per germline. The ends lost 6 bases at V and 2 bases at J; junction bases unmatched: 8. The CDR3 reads CASRRASGETYEQYF. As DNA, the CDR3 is TGTGCCAGCAGGCGTGCTAGCGGGGAAACCTACGAGCAGTACTTC.

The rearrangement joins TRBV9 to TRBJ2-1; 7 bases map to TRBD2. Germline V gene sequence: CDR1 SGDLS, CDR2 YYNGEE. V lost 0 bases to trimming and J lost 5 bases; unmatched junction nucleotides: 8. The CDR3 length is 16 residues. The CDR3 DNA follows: TGTGCCAGCAGCGTAGCGGGGAGCGGGGCTGACAATGAGCAGTTCTTC. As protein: CASSVAGSGADNEQFF.

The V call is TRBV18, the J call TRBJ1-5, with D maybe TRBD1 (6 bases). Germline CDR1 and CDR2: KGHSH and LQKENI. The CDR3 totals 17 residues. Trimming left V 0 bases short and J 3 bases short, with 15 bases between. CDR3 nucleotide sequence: TGTGCCAGCTCACCACCGGGATACAGGGCTATCAATCAGCCCCAGCATTTT. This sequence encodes CASSPPGYRAINQPQHF.

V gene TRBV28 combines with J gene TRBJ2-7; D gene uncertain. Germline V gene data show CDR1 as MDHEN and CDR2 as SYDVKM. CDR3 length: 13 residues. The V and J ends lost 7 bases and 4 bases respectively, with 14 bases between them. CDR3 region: CASTSEGVYEQYF. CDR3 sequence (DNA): TGTGCCAGCACCTCGGAAGGAGTTTACGAGCAGTACTTC. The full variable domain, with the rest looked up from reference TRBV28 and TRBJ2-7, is DVKVTQSSRYLVKRTGEKVFLECVQDMDHENMFWYRQDPGLGLRLIYFSYDVKMKEKGDIPEGYSVSREKKERFSLILESASTNQTSMYLCASTSEGVYEQYFGPGTRLTVT.

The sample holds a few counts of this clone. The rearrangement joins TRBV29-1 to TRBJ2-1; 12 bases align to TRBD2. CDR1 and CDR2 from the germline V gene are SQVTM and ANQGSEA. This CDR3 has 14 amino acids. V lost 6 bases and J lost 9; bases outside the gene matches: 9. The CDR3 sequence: CSVAALAGGGEQFF. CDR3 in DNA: TGCAGCGTAGCTGCACTAGCGGGAGGCGGTGAGCAGTTCTTC.

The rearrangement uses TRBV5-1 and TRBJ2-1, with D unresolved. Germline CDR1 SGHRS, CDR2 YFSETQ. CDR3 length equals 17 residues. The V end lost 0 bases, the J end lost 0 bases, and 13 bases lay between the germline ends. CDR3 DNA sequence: TGCGCCAGCAGCTTGGGAGGCCTCCCGAGCTCCTACAATGAGCAGTTCTTC. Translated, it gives CASSLGGLPSSYNEQFF.

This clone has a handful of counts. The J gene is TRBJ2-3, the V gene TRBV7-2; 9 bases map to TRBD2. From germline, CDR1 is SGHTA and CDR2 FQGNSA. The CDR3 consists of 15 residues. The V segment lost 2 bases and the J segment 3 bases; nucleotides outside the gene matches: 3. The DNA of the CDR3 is TGTGCCAGCAGCTTATCCCTAGCGGGGACAGATACGCAGTATTTT. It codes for CASSLSLAGTDTQYF.

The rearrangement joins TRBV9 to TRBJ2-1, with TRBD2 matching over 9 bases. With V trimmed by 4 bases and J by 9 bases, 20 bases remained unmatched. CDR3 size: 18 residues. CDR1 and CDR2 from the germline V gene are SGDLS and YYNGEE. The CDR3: CASSSRAGGFGTEAEQFF. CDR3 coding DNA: TGTGCCAGCAGCTCTCGAGCGGGAGGTTTTGGTACTGAGGCTGAGCAGTTCTTC.

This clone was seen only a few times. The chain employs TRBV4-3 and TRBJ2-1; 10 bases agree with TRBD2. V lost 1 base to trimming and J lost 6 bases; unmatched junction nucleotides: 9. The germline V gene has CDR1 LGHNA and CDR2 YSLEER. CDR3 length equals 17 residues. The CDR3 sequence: CASSQVFASGSFNEQFF. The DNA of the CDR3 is TGCGCCAGCAGCCAAGTTTTCGCTAGCGGGAGTTTCAATGAGCAGTTCTTC.

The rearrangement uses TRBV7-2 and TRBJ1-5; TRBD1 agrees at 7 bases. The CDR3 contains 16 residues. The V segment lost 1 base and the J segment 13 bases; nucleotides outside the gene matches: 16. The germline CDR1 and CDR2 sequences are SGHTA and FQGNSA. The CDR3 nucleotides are TGTGCCAGCAGCTTAGACGGGGGAGCAGGGGGACCGACTCAGCATTTT. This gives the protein CASSLDGGAGGPTQHF.

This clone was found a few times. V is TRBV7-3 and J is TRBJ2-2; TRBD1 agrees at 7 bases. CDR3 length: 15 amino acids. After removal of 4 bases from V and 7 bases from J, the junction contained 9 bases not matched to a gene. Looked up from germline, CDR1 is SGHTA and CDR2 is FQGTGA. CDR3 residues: CASSSGGPRDGELFF. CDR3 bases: TGTGCCAGCAGCTCAGGGGGACCCCGGGACGGGGAGCTGTTTTTT.

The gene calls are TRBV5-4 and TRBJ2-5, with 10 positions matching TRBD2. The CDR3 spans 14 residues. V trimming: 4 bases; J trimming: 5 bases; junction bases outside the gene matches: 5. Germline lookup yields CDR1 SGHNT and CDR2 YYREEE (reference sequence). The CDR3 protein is CASSLTSGTETQYF. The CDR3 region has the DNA TGTGCCAGCAGCCTAACTAGCGGGACGGAGACCCAGTACTTC.

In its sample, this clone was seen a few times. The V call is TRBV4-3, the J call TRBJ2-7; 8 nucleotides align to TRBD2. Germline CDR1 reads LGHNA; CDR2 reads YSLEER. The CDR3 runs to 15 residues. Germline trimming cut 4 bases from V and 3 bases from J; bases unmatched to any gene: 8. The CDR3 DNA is TGCGCCAGCAGCCCTCTTACTAGCGGACACTACGAGCAGTACTTC. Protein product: CASSPLTSGHYEQYF.

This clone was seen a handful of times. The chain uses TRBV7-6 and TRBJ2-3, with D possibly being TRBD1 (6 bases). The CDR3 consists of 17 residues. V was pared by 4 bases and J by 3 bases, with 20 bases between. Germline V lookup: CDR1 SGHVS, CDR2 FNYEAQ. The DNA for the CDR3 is TGTGCCAGCAGCTCCCCCCCTCGGACAGTCCTGACAGATACGCAGTATTTT. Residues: CASSSPPRTVLTDTQYF.

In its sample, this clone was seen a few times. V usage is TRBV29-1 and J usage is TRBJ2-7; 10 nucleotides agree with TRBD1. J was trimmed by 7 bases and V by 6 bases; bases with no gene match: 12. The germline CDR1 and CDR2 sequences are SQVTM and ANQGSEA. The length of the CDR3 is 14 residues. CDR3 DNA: TGCAGCGTCCTTTCCGGGACAGGGGTCGAGGAGCAGTACTTC. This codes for CSVLSGTGVEEQYF.

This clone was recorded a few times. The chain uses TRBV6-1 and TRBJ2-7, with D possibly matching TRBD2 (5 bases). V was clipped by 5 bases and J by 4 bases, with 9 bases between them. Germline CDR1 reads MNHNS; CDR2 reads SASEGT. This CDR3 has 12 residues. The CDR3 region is CASSFSGYEQYF. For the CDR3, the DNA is TGTGCCAGCAGTTTCAGCGGTTACGAGCAGTACTTC.

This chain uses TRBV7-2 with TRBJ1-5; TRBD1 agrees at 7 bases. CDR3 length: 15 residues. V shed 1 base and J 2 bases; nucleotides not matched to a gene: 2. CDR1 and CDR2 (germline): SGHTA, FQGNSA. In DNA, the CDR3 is TGTGCCAGCAGCTTAGTAGGGACAGGCAATCAGCCCCAGCATTTT. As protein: CASSLVGTGNQPQHF.

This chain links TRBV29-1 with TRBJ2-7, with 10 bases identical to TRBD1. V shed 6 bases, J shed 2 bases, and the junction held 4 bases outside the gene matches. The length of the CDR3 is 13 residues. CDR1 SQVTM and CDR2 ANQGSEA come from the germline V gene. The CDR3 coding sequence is TGCAGCGTGAGGACAGGGGGGACCTACGAGCAGTACTTC. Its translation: CSVRTGGTYEQYF.

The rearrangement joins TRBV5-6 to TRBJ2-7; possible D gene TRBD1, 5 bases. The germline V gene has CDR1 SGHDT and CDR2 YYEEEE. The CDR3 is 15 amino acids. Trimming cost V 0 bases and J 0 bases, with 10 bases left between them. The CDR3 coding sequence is TGTGCCAGCAGCTTGGTCCAGGGTCTCTCCTACGAGCAGTACTTC. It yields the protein CASSLVQGLSYEQYF.